The 9 T cell receptor beta chains below were found in one sample sequenced in a study of blood T cell repertoires in COVID-19 (dated by TCRdb to 2018 to 2020). Libraries were prepared through the immunoSEQ multiplex PCR assay. TCRdb re-hosts the immuneACCESS table, in-frame sequences only. Its copies lack some clones; in the studies checked, an unresolved V gene accounts for under half of them, and the cause for the rest is not known. Counted in this sample were 300,000 to 450,000 clones; around nine tenths of them appeared once. The leading ten clones occupy approximately 0.93% of the sample. Sequencing input: PBMCs or T cells enriched from blood (not recorded which). Receptors originate from a young woman who had been exposed to COVID-19.

This sequence joins TRBV5-1 and TRBJ2-7; possibly TRBD1 for D (5 bases). The CDR3 length is 12 residues. The V end was cut by 4 bases, the J end by 2 bases, with 7 bases between. Germline lookup yields CDR1 SGHRS and CDR2 YFSETQ. The CDR3 reads CASSTGPYEQYF. CDR3 nucleotides: TGCGCCAGCAGCACAGGACCCTACGAGCAGTACTTC.

The V call is TRBV7-9, the J call TRBJ2-5, with D possibly being TRBD1 (5 bases). Germline V lookup: CDR1 SEHNR, CDR2 FQNEAQ (reference sequence). The V and J ends lost 2 bases and 1 base respectively, with 23 bases between them. The CDR3 runs to 19 residues. The CDR3 nucleotides are TGTGCCAGCAGCTTATCCCAGGGTTTGGTAGGGTTCGCCCAAGAGACCCAGTACTTC. This translates into CASSLSQGLVGFAQETQYF.

The chain has TRBV14 and TRBJ1-3; no clear D gene. Looked up from germline, CDR1 is SGHDN and CDR2 is FVKESK. The V and J ends lost 4 bases and 0 bases respectively, with 10 bases between them. The CDR3 sequence is 15 residues long. The CDR3 region is CASSPRWSSGNTIYF. In DNA, the CDR3 is TGTGCCAGCAGCCCTAGATGGAGCTCTGGAAACACCATATATTTT.

In nucleotides, the CDR3 is TGTGCCAGCAGTGCTGTGACTGCGGGAGCTAGCAATGAGCAGTTCTTC. This translates into CASSAVTAGASNEQFF. V is TRBV6-1 and J is TRBJ2-1; 7 nucleotides align to TRBD2. J gave up 6 bases and V 4 bases, and 12 bases lay outside the gene matches. Germline assignment: CDR1 MNHNS and CDR2 SASEGT. This CDR3 spans 16 amino acids.

The rearrangement uses TRBV5-6 and TRBJ1-1; D is perhaps TRBD1 (5 bases). V lost 1 base, J lost 8 bases, and 9 bases lay in between. Per the germline V gene, CDR1 is SGHDT and CDR2 is YYEEEE. CDR3 size: 12 residues. DNA of the CDR3: TGTGCCAGCAGCTTGACAGACAGAGAAGCTTTCTTT. This gives the protein CASSLTDREAFF.

The CDR3 DNA reads TGTGCCAGCAGCTATGGACAGGGCCGCTCCTACGAGCAGTACTTC. Translating it yields CASSYGQGRSYEQYF. The J gene is TRBJ2-7, the V gene TRBV4-2; 8 nucleotides line up with TRBD1. The CDR3 sequence is 15 residues long. Germline values: CDR1 LGHNA, CDR2 YNFKEQ. V lost 5 bases to trimming and J lost 0 bases; unmatched junction nucleotides: 6.

This clone was counted only a few times. V and J are TRBV29-1 and TRBJ2-2; 9 nucleotides line up with TRBD2. CDR1 SQVTM and CDR2 ANQGSEA come from the germline V gene. The junction had 1 base not matched to a gene; V was cut back by 4 bases and J by 4 bases. CDR3 size: 13 residues. The CDR3 nucleotides read TGCAGCGTTGGACTAGCGGCCACCGGGGAGCTGTTTTTT. Translated, it gives CSVGLAATGELFF.

This sequence joins TRBV4-1 and TRBJ2-1, with 9 positions matching TRBD1. The J segment lost 2 bases and the V segment lost 0 bases, leaving 5 bases of the junction unmatched. Per the germline V gene, CDR1 is MGHRA and CDR2 is YSYEKL. CDR3 length: 17 residues. The CDR3 protein is CASSQESRQGAYNEQFF. The CDR3 coding sequence is TGCGCCAGCAGCCAAGAGAGCCGACAGGGGGCCTACAATGAGCAGTTCTTC.

V usage is TRBV28 and J usage is TRBJ2-7; 7 positions match TRBD2. Germline V CDR1 and CDR2: MDHEN, SYDVKM. V trimming: 2 bases; J trimming: 4 bases; junction bases outside the gene matches: 5. CDR3 length equals 14 residues. CDR3 DNA sequence: TGTGCCAGCAGTTTAATGGCGGGGGTATACGAGCAGTACTTC. Its protein is CASSLMAGVYEQYF.